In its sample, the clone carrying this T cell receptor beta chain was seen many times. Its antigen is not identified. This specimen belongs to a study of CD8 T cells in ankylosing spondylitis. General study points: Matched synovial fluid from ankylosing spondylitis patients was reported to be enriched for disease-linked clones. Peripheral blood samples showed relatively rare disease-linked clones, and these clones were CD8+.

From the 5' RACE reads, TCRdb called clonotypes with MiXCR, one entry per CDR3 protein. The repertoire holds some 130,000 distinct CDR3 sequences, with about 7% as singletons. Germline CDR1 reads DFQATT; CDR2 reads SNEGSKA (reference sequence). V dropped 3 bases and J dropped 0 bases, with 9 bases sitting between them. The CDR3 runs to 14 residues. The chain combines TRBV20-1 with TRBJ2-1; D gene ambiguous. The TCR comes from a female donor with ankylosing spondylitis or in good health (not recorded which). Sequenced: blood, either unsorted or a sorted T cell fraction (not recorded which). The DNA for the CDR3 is TGCAGTGCTAGCAAATGGGACTCCTACAATGAGCAGTTCTTC. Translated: CSASKWDSYNEQFF.